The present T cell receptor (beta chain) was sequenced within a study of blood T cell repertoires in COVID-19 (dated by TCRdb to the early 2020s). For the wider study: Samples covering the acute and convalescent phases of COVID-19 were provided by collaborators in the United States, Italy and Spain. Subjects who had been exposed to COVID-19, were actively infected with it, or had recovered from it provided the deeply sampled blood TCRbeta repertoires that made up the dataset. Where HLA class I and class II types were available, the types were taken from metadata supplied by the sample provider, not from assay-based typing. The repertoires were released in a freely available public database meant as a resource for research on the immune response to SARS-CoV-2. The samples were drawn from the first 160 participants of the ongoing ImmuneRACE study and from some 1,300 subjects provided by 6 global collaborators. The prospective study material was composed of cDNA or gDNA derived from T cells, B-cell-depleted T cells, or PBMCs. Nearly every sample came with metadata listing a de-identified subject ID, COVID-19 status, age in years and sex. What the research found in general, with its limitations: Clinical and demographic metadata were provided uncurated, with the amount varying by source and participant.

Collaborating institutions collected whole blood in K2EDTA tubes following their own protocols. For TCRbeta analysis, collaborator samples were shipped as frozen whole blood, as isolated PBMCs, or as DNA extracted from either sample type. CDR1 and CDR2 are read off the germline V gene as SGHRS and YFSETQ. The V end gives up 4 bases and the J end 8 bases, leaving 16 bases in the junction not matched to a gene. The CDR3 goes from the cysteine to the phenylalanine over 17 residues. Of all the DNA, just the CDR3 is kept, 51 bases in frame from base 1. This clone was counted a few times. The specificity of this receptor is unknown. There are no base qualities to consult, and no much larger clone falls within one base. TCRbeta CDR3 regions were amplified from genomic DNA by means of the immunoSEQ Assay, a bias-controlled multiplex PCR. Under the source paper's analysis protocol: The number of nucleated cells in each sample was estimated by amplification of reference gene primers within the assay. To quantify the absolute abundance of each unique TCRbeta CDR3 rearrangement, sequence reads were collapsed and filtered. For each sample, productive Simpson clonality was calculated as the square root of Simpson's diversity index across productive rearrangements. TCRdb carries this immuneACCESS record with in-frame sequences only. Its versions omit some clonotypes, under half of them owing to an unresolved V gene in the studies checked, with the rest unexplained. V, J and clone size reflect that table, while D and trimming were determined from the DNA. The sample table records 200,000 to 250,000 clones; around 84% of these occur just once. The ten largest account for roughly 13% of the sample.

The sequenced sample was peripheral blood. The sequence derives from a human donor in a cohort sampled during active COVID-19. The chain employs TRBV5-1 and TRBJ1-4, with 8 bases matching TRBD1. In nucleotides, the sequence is TGCGCCAGCAGCACTCTGGGAGGCAGGGGGCGAGAGGAAAAACTGTTTTTT. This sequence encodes CASSTLGGRGREEKLFF.